These T cell receptor beta chains were read from a single sample in a study of blood T cell repertoires in COVID-19. Generated by immunoSEQ multiplex PCR, the TCRdb table keeps only in-frame clones and is missing some. The table shows just under 90,000 clones, with roughly 88% occurring only once. The sample was peripheral blood. The receptors stem from a man aged 55 to 70 with acute or convalescent COVID-19. Each CDR3 is given with its conserved first and last residue. Each record gives: V gene, D gene, clone size, J gene, CDR3 DNA, CDR3 protein. The D gene is left open where the match is weak. Size is stated for part of the rows, as once, few or many counts, or as a class when the clone is expanded.

>TRBV10-3|-|-|TRBJ2-2
TGTGCCATCAGCCAGGGGAGGGACACCGGGGAGCTGTTTTTT
CAISQGRDTGELFF
>TRBV11-2|-|-|TRBJ1-3
TGTGCCAGCAGCTTCGGGGGGGGCGGTGGAAACACCATATATTTT
CASSFGGGGGNTIYF
>TRBV5-1|TRBD2|-|TRBJ2-5
TGCGCCAGCAGCTTGGATCTAGCAGGACTAGCGGGAGGGGGGTACCAAGAGACCCAGTACTTC
CASSLDLAGLAGGGYQETQYF
>TRBV6-5|TRBD1|-|TRBJ1-1
TGTGCCAGCAGTAGACAGGGGGACACTGAAGCTTTCTTT
CASSRQGDTEAFF
>TRBV4-2|TRBD1|-|TRBJ1-2
TGTGCCAGCAGCCGTAGAACAGGGGAGAACTATGGCTACACCTTC
CASSRRTGENYGYTF
>TRBV20-1|-|-|TRBJ1-2
TGCAGTGCTAGAGAGGGCGGCTACACCTTC
CSAREGGYTF
>TRBV19|TRBD1|-|TRBJ2-7
TGTGCCAGTAGTGACCGGGACAGGAGCTCCTACGAGCAGTACTTC
CASSDRDRSSYEQYF
>TRBV11-2|-|-|TRBJ2-7
TGTGCCAGCAGCTTATACGCGGGGGACAACACCTACGAGCAGTACTTC
CASSLYAGDNTYEQYF
>TRBV3-1/TRBV3-2|TRBD1|-|TRBJ1-2
TGTGCCAGCAGCCAACCGCCGGGACAGGGCTACACCTTC
CASSQPPGQGYTF
>TRBV29-1|TRBD1|-|TRBJ2-1
TGCAGCGTTGGGGGGTACGGGACAGGCGGCTACAATGAGCAGTTCTTC
CSVGGYGTGGYNEQFF
>TRBV5-8|TRBD2|-|TRBJ2-1
TGTGCCAGCAGCTTTGTGGGGGGAGGGAGCTCCTACAATGAGCAGTTCTTC
CASSFVGGGSSYNEQFF
>TRBV30|TRBD2|once|TRBJ2-3
TGTGCCTGGAGTCGAGGACTAGCGGCAGATACGCAGTATTTT
CAWSRGLAADTQYF
>TRBV19|-|-|TRBJ1-4
TGTGCCAGCCGGGACAAGGGGAAACTGTTTTTT
CASRDKGKLFF
>TRBV9|-|-|TRBJ1-6
TGTGCCAGCAGCGTGGGGGGGGGAAATTCACCCCTCCACTTT
CASSVGGGNSPLHF
>TRBV19|-|-|TRBJ2-3
TGTGCCAGTAGGGGCAGGGGCACAGATACGCAGTATTTT
CASRGRGTDTQYF
>TRBV5-1|TRBD1|-|TRBJ2-7
TGCGCCAGCAGCACGGACAGGGTCTACGAGCAGTACTTC
CASSTDRVYEQYF
>TRBV11-2|-|-|TRBJ1-4
TGTGCCAGCAGCTCATCCGGGAGTGTCGGGGAAAAACTGTTTTTT
CASSSSGSVGEKLFF
>TRBV2|TRBD2|-|TRBJ2-7
TGTGCCAGCAGTGTTGATCGGCTAGCGGGGAGCGAGCAGTACTTC
CASSVDRLAGSEQYF
>TRBV6-1|-|-|TRBJ2-4
TGTGCCAGCAGTGGCCTGGGAGAGCTAGCCAAAAACATTCAGTACTTC
CASSGLGELAKNIQYF
>TRBV6-5|TRBD2|-|TRBJ2-1
TGTGCCAGCAGTTACTGGACTAGCGGGAGAGTCAATGAGCAGTTCTTC
CASSYWTSGRVNEQFF
>TRBV5-8|-|-|TRBJ1-5
TGTGCCAGCAGCTTGTCAGGTCAGCCCCAGCATTTT
CASSLSGQPQHF
>TRBV5-4|TRBD1|-|TRBJ2-7
TGTGCCAGCAGCCAACGACAGGGCGGCGACGACGAGCAGTACTTC
CASSQRQGGDDEQYF
>TRBV11-2|-|-|TRBJ2-7
TGTGCCAGCAGCCCTAGTCTGTTGGCTTCGTTATCCTCCTACGAGCAGTACTTC
CASSPSLLASLSSYEQYF
>TRBV4-1|TRBD1|once|TRBJ2-7
TGCGCCAGCAGCCAACCCCCGACAGGGCGATACGAGCAGTACTTC
CASSQPPTGRYEQYF
>TRBV28|-|-|TRBJ1-3
TGTGCCAGCACGGCGGTGAGCTCTGGAAACACCATATATTTT
CASTAVSSGNTIYF
>TRBV5-1|TRBD2|-|TRBJ2-1
TGCGCCAGCAGCTTGATAGCTAGCGGCAACAATGAGCAGTTCTTC
CASSLIASGNNEQFF
>TRBV6-5|-|-|TRBJ1-1
TGTGCCAGTCGAGAGATTGAAGCTTTCTTT
CASREIEAFF
>TRBV6-5|-|-|TRBJ1-5
TGTGCCAGCTCTTTTTTTCGGGGCAATCAGCCCCAGCATTTT
CASSFFRGNQPQHF
>TRBV5-4|-|-|TRBJ2-3
TGTGCCAGCAGCTTAGTACAGAGCACAGATACGCAGTATTTT
CASSLVQSTDTQYF
>TRBV5-6|TRBD2|-|TRBJ2-2
TGTGCCAGCAGCTTTGGTCTAGCGGGCGCTACCGGGGAGCTGTTTTTT
CASSFGLAGATGELFF
>TRBV7-9|TRBD1|-|TRBJ1-6
TGTGCCAGCAGCAGCTCCGGGACAGGTTATAATTCACCCCTCCACTTT
CASSSSGTGYNSPLHF
>TRBV24-1|-|-|TRBJ2-1
TGTGCCACCAGTGGGCAGGGAGGCAAGAATGAGCAGTTCTTC
CATSGQGGKNEQFF
>TRBV5-4|-|-|TRBJ1-4
TGTGCCAGCAGCCGAGGCGGAACTAATGAAAAACTGTTTTTT
CASSRGGTNEKLFF
>TRBV10-1|-|-|TRBJ1-5
TGCGCCAGCAGTACAGGGACCAATCAGCCCCAGCATTTT
CASSTGTNQPQHF
>TRBV19|TRBD2|few|TRBJ2-7
TGTGCCAGTAGTCAGGCTAGCGGTCCCTACGAGCAGTACTTC
CASSQASGPYEQYF
>TRBV9|TRBD1|-|TRBJ1-2
TGTGCCAGCAGCCCGTGGGACAGGGAAGATTGGAACTATGGCTACACCTTC
CASSPWDREDWNYGYTF
>TRBV9|-|once|TRBJ2-7
TGTGCCAGCAGCCCCCCGCAGGGCTACGAGCAGTACTTC
CASSPPQGYEQYF
>TRBV10-3|TRBD1|-|TRBJ1-2
TGTGCCATCAGCAGACAGGGGGCGATGGGGGGCTACACCTTC
CAISRQGAMGGYTF
>TRBV10-3|-|-|TRBJ1-5
TGTGCCATCAGTAGGGACATCAGCAATCAGCCCCAGCATTTT
CAISRDISNQPQHF
>TRBV3-1/TRBV3-2|-|-|TRBJ2-1
TGTGCCAGCAGCAATATACGACTAGTGTCCAATGAGCAGTTCTTC
CASSNIRLVSNEQFF
>TRBV3-1/TRBV3-2|TRBD1|-|TRBJ1-3
TGTGCCAGCAGCCAAGGGCAGGGGGGTTATGGAAACACCATATATTTT
CASSQGQGGYGNTIYF
>TRBV21-1|-|-|TRBJ1-5
TGTGCCAGCAGCAATATCCTTGATCAGCCCCAGCATTTT
CASSNILDQPQHF
>TRBV10-1|TRBD2|-|TRBJ2-2
TGCGCCAGCAGTGAGATTGCGGGAGGTCCCGGGGAGCTGTTTTTT
CASSEIAGGPGELFF
>TRBV5-1|TRBD1|-|TRBJ2-2
TGCGCCAGCAGCTTGGGACAGGGCAACACCGGGGAGCTGTTTTTT
CASSLGQGNTGELFF
>TRBV7-2|-|few|TRBJ1-2
TGTGCCAGCACCCCGGACGGGAAATATGGCTACACCTTC
CASTPDGKYGYTF
>TRBV6-5|TRBD1|-|TRBJ1-6
TGTGCCAGCAGTCAACGGGGACAGGGATATTCACCCCTCCACTTT
CASSQRGQGYSPLHF
>TRBV29-1|-|-|TRBJ1-1
TGCAGCGGCTCGACAAACACTGAAGCTTTCTTT
CSGSTNTEAFF
>TRBV6-1|TRBD2|-|TRBJ2-1
TGTGCCAGCAGTGAAGCCGGGACTAACTACAATGAGCAGTTCTTC
CASSEAGTNYNEQFF
>TRBV19|TRBD2|-|TRBJ2-7
TGTGCCAGTAGTATAGGAGGCGGGGGCGAGCAGTACTTC
CASSIGGGGEQYF
>TRBV7-8|TRBD1|-|TRBJ1-5
TGTGCCAGCAGTCCCGGGACAGTGGGCAATCAGCCCCAGCATTTT
CASSPGTVGNQPQHF
>TRBV11-3|-|once|TRBJ2-7
TGTGCCAGCAGAAAACAGGGTAGTGACGAGCAGTACTTC
CASRKQGSDEQYF